This passage covers 22 T cell receptor beta chains from one sample sequenced in a study of CD8+ T cells in alopecia areata. A panel of CD4, CD8alpha, NKG2D, NKG2ACE and other markers served to sort pooled cutaneous lymph node cells. Sequencing used cDNA as its template, made by extracting RNA and reverse transcribing it. Repertoires were generated with immunoSEQ multiplex PCR, while TCRdb's copy carries only in-frame clones and drops some. In total the sample includes about 270,000 clones, none of them seen once. Sample: CD4+ T cells sorted from a lymph node. The receptor source for this set is a C3H/HeJ mouse with alopecia areata. The MHC haplotype of the strain is H2-k.

With regard to this clone: Gene names denote mouse genes. The read terminates 4 residues ahead of where the CDR3 ends, so the germline J gene completes it. The chain uses TRBV1 and TRBJ2-2, with 14 bases identical to TRBD2. CDR3 length: 20 residues. V gave up 3 bases and J gave up 2 bases; unmatched junction bases: 11. Germline CDR1 reads NSQYPW; CDR2 reads LRSPGD (reference sequence). CDR3 loop: CTCSAPRDWGGAGNTGQLYF. The covered CDR3 bases are TGCACCTGCAGTGCCCCCCGGGACTGGGGGGGCGCGGGGAACACCGGG. Full variable domain (missing parts from reference TRBV1 and TRBJ2-2): VTLLEQNPRWRLVPRGQAVNLRCILKNSQYPWMSWYQQDLQKQLQWLFTLRSPGDKEVKSLPGADYLATRVTDTELRLQVANMSQGRTLYCTCSAPRDWGGAGNTGQLYFGEGSKLTVL.

Regarding this clone: Gene labels here are mouse ones. Read data end 4 residues before the CDR3 end; the end is taken from the germline J gene. Other DNA sequences in this sample translate to the same CDR3. The chain links TRBV13-1 to TRBJ2-7, with 9 bases lining up with TRBD1. Germline lookup yields CDR1 NSHNY and CDR2 SYGAGN. The CDR3 has 13 amino acids. J gave up 3 bases and V 6 bases, and 4 bases lay outside the gene matches. The CDR3 region is CASTPGQGYEQYF. The CDR3 DNA, read in part, is TGTGCCAGCACCCCGGGACAGGGCTAT.

This clone came up a few times. Mouse germline and gene names are used. The read halts 4 residues ahead of the CDR3 end, with the missing end drawn from the germline J gene. The chain recombines TRBV13-2 with TRBJ2-7; 8 nucleotides align to TRBD1. With V trimmed by 2 bases and J by 0 bases, 13 bases remained unmatched. The CDR3 sequence is 18 residues long. The germline CDR1 and CDR2 sequences are NNHNN and SYGAGS (reference sequence). Partial CDR3 DNA: TGTGCCAGCGGTGACAGGGGGCGCAACTGGAGGAGCTCCTAT. Protein: CASGDRGRNWRSSY. The entire CDR3 protein is CASGDRGRNWRSSYEQYF.

This clone showed up just a few times. The gene names given are mouse names. The read falls 3 residues short of the CDR3 end, and the missing part is taken from the germline J gene. The chain employs TRBV19 and TRBJ1-6; 7 bases map to TRBD1. TRBJ1-6 is filed as an ORF, its function uncertain. Trimming cost V 3 bases and J 3 bases; bases outside gene matches: 3. The CDR3 length is 15 residues. CDR1 and CDR2 (germline): FNHDT, SITEND (reference sequence). The CDR3 loop reads CASSTRDSYNSPLYF. The CDR3 bases that were read are TGTGCCAGCAGTACCCGGGACAGCTATAATTCGCCC.

This clone was counted only a few times. Gene labels here are mouse ones. The CDR3 goes on 4 residues after the read ends, and that part is filled in from the germline J gene. Distinct nucleotide sequences in the sample also encode this CDR3. This sequence joins TRBV31 and TRBJ1-2; 7 nucleotides match TRBD1. The V gene's germline CDR1 is GKSSPN and CDR2 SITVG. V shed 5 bases and J 2 bases; nucleotides not matched to a gene: 5. There are 13 residues in the CDR3. CDR3 bases read: TGTGCCTGGTCCCGGACAGGTAACTCC. Translating gives CAWSRTGNS. The whole CDR3 protein reads CAWSRTGNSDYTF.

Turning to this clone: Mouse gene names apply. The read falls 4 residues short of the CDR3 end, and the missing part is taken from the germline J gene. The sample contains more than one DNA sequence encoding this CDR3. V gene TRBV13-1 combines with J gene TRBJ2-7; D is perhaps TRBD2 (6 bases). V lost 2 bases and J lost 0, with 9 bases in between. The length of the CDR3 is 14 residues. CDR1 and CDR2 from the germline V gene are NSHNY and SYGAGN. The chain's CDR3 is CASSETGVSYEQYF. The covered CDR3 bases are TGTGCCAGCAGTGAGACTGGTGTCTCCTAT.

This clone was observed a few times. The germline and genes are mouse ones. Read data end 4 residues before the CDR3 end; the end is taken from the germline J gene. The chain recombines TRBV13-3 with TRBJ2-5, with no clear D. This CDR3 spans 12 amino acids. CDR1 is NNHDY and CDR2 is SYVADS in the germline V gene. The CDR3 bases that were read are TGTGCCAGCAGTCACAAGAGGGAC. Translating it yields CASSHKRD. The full CDR3 is CASSHKRDTQYF.

This clone has a handful of counts. Gene names are the mouse ones. The read falls 4 residues short of the CDR3 end, and the missing part is taken from the germline J gene. This sequence joins TRBV19 and TRBJ2-2, with 9 bases aligning to TRBD2. Germline V gene data show CDR1 as FNHDT and CDR2 as SITEND (reference sequence). CDR3 length equals 15 residues. The junction had 3 bases not matched to a gene; V was cut back by 5 bases and J by 1 base. The CDR3 DNA, read in part, is TGTGCCAGCAGAAACTGGGGGGAAAACACCGGG. Its translation is CASRNWGENTG. The whole CDR3 sequence is CASRNWGENTGQLYF.

This clone was counted between two and nine times. Gene and germline names: mouse. The CDR3 end falls 4 residues outside the read, so it is completed with the germline J gene. The V call is TRBV19, the J call TRBJ2-5; 7 positions agree with TRBD2. The V and J ends lost 4 bases and 2 bases, in that order; junction bases with no gene match: 4. Germline values: CDR1 FNHDT, CDR2 SITEND (reference sequence). The CDR3 extends over 14 amino acids. The CDR3 here is CASSFTGAQDTQYF. The covered CDR3 bases are TGTGCCAGCAGTTTTACTGGGGCCCAAGAC.

This clone was counted only a few times. The genes and germline here are from mouse. From the germline J gene comes the end of the CDR3, since the read stops 3 residues before it. The chain combines TRBV19 with TRBJ1-6, with D possibly being TRBD1 (6 bases). TRBJ1-6 is classed as an ORF, of uncertain function. The CDR3 length is 14 residues. Trimming stripped 3 bases from V and 4 bases from J, with 8 bases between. The germline V gene has CDR1 FNHDT and CDR2 SITEND (reference sequence). The covered CDR3 bases are TGTGCCAGCAGTAGCACAGGGTATAATTCGCCC. It specifies CASSSTGYNSP. The CDR3 as a whole reads CASSSTGYNSPLYF.

Points on this clone: Germline and genes: mouse. The DNA ends 4 residues before the CDR3 does, and the rest of the CDR3 is filled in from the germline J gene. V usage is TRBV1 and J usage is TRBJ2-1; TRBD2 matches 10 bases. The junction had 5 bases not matched to a gene; V was cut back by 3 bases and J by 0 bases. CDR1 NSQYPW and CDR2 LRSPGD come from the germline V gene (reference sequence). The CDR3 spans 17 residues. This CDR3 reads CTCSAPGTGVNYAEQFF. Incomplete CDR3 DNA: TGCACCTGCAGTGCCCCCGGGACTGGGGTTAACTATGCT.

A word on this clone: Gene names are the mouse ones. The read terminates 4 residues ahead of where the CDR3 ends, so the germline J gene completes it. This chain links TRBV14 with TRBJ2-5; 10 nucleotides agree with TRBD2. The ends lost 5 bases at V and 2 bases at J; junction bases unmatched: 5. The V gene's germline CDR1 is SGHDT and CDR2 FRDEAV. This CDR3 region has 15 residues. CDR3 protein: CASRPRTGGQDTQYF. The DNA read from the CDR3 is TGTGCCAGCAGACCTCGGACTGGGGGCCAAGAC.

This clone was seen more than once but under ten times. Germline and genes here are mouse. The CDR3 here is CASSPETENSPLYF. CDR3 DNA, as far as it was read: TGTGCTAGCAGTCCGGAGACAGAAAATTCGCCC. This chain uses TRBV21 with TRBJ1-6; perhaps TRBD1 as D (5 bases). The CDR3 end lies 3 residues beyond the end of the read and is filled in from the germline J gene. TRBV21 is noted as an ORF with a role that remains uncertain. TRBJ1-6 counts as an open reading frame of uncertain function. The CDR3 runs to 14 residues. Trimming cost V 4 bases and J 7 bases, with 11 bases left between them.

Note on this clone: Mouse germline and gene names are used. Read data end 4 residues before the CDR3 end; the end is taken from the germline J gene. Other nucleotide sequences from this sample produce the same CDR3. This sequence joins TRBV19 and TRBJ2-5, with TRBD1 matching over 7 bases. CDR3 length: 11 residues. Looked up from germline, CDR1 is FNHDT and CDR2 is SITEND (reference sequence). Incomplete CDR3 DNA: TGTGCCAGCTCGGACAGGGAC. Protein sequence: CASSDRD. The complete CDR3 reads CASSDRDTQYF.

As concerns this clone: The gene symbols are mouse symbols. From the germline J gene comes the end of the CDR3, since the read stops 4 residues before it. The rearrangement links TRBV13-3 to TRBJ1-1; D perhaps matches TRBD1 (5 bases). V lost 3 bases and J lost 0, with 12 bases in between. Germline loops: CDR1 NNHDY, CDR2 SYVADS. The CDR3 has 15 amino acids. The CDR3 here is CASSVSGQANTEVFF. CDR3 DNA, as far as it was read: TGTGCCAGCAGTGTGAGTGGACAAGCAAACACA.

This clone appeared a few times. These gene names are mouse names. The read terminates 4 residues before the CDR3 end, so the remaining end is supplied by the germline J gene. V and J are TRBV13-1 and TRBJ2-3; the D gene is possibly TRBD2 (7 bases). Trimming cost V 2 bases and J 0 bases, with 10 bases left between them. CDR3 length: 15 amino acids. The germline CDR1 and CDR2 sequences are NSHNY and SYGAGN. CDR3 DNA, as far as it was read: TGTGCCAGCAGTGAATGGGGGGCGAGTGCAGAA. Translated, it gives CASSEWGASAE. Given in full, the CDR3 is CASSEWGASAETLYF.

Note on this clone: Gene names and germline match the mouse. The read gets to within 4 residues of the CDR3 end, and the germline J gene fills in the rest. The same CDR3 is also encoded by other DNA sequences in this sample. The chain employs TRBV5 and TRBJ1-2; D not certain. This CDR3 has 14 residues. The germline V gene encodes CDR1 LGHNA and CDR2 YNLKQL (reference sequence). Trimming removed 0 bases at V and 0 bases at J, with 5 bases between. CDR3 residues: CASSQDPANSDYTF. CDR3 bases read: TGTGCCAGCAGCCAAGATCCTGCAAACTCC.

This clone has ten or more counts. Gene names denote mouse genes. The CDR3 extends 4 residues past the end of the read, so its final part is completed from the germline J gene. The same CDR3 can be traced to other DNA sequences in this sample. This chain links TRBV13-1 with TRBJ2-3, with 7 bases that match TRBD1. V shed 3 bases, J shed 3 bases, and the junction held 1 base outside the gene matches. In germline, CDR1 is NSHNY, CDR2 SYGAGN. The CDR3 covers 13 residues. Incomplete CDR3 DNA: TGTGCCAGCAGTGGGGGACAGGCAGAA. This sequence encodes CASSGGQAE. The CDR3 in its entirety is CASSGGQAETLYF.

As for this clone: All gene names here are mouse names. The read ends 4 residues before the CDR3 terminus; that terminus is restored from the germline J gene. The chain links TRBV1 to TRBJ2-2, with 9 bases fitting TRBD1. Germline loops: CDR1 NSQYPW, CDR2 LRSPGD (reference sequence). The CDR3 has 16 residues. V shed 2 bases, J shed 3 bases, and the junction held 4 bases outside the gene matches. CDR3 loop: CTCSANRGRDTGQLYF. CDR3 DNA (partial): TGCACCTGCAGTGCAAACAGGGGGCGCGACACCGGG.

This clone was seen a handful of times. Each gene name is a mouse one. The CDR3 end falls 4 residues outside the read, so it is completed with the germline J gene. V gene TRBV5 combines with J gene TRBJ2-1; TRBD1 matches at 9 bases. This CDR3 region has 15 residues. V was clipped by 4 bases and J by 1 base; unmatched bases: 2. CDR1 LGHNA and CDR2 YNLKQL come from the germline V gene (reference sequence). Partial CDR3 DNA: TGTGCCAGCAGCCTCGGGACAGGGAACTATGCT. This codes for CASSLGTGNYA. Given in full, the CDR3 is CASSLGTGNYAEQFF.

This clone appeared many times. Gene names refer to mouse genes. The read falls 4 residues short of the CDR3 end, and the missing part is taken from the germline J gene. Other nucleotide sequences from this sample produce the same CDR3. V and J are TRBV17 and TRBJ2-1; 7 nucleotides agree with TRBD2. Germline CDR1 MNHDT, CDR2 YYDKIL. Trimming cost V 0 bases and J 0 bases; bases outside gene matches: 2. The CDR3 is 16 residues long. CDR3 in amino acids: CASSREGGDNYAEQFF. The sequenced part of the CDR3 DNA is TGTGCTAGCAGTAGAGAGGGGGGGGATAACTATGCT.

Concerning this clone: Genes and germline come from the mouse. The read ends 4 residues before the CDR3 terminus; that terminus is restored from the germline J gene. The gene calls are TRBV5 and TRBJ2-1; D uncertain. CDR1 LGHNA and CDR2 YNLKQL come from the germline V gene (reference sequence). V shed 4 bases and J shed 5 bases, with 6 bases lying between them. This CDR3 contains 12 residues. The sequenced part of the CDR3 DNA is TGTGCCAGCAGCCCCCACAATGCT. Its translation: CASSPHNA. The whole CDR3 protein reads CASSPHNAEQFF.